These 18 T cell receptor beta chains were all obtained from the same sample, sequenced in a study of post-analysis software for immune sequencing data (dated by TCRdb to 2015 to 2017). Broader findings and caveats from the paper: Patients showed significantly higher frequencies than controls for roughly five TRBV segments, among them TRBV5-6, TRBV5-1 and TRBV20-1.

No cognate antigen is known for these TCRs. Library generation was performed with PCR. Sequencing took place on an Illumina HiSeq 2500. To reduce PCR and sequencing biases, unique molecular identifiers were incorporated into the TCR beta cDNA libraries. In-frame beta chains were kept once TCRdb had trimmed the public reads at Q25 with fastp and called clones with MiXCR. Entries that share a CDR3 protein sequence are merged under the most common genes and DNA. The sample records more than 450,000 distinct CDR3 sequences, roughly 45% of which are singletons. About 1.5% of the sample is held by the ten biggest clonotypes. The source material was blood. The receptors come from a girl aged 5-17 years with multiple sclerosis.

This clonotype was observed a few times. The rearrangement uses TRBV7-9 and TRBJ2-3, with 7 bases matching TRBD1. This CDR3 spans 16 amino acids. Germline V CDR1 and CDR2: SEHNR, FQNEAQ (reference sequence). V lost 4 bases and J lost 3; bases outside the gene matches: 10. The CDR3 protein is CASSSRTGVGTDTQYF. CDR3 DNA: TGTGCCAGCAGCTCAAGGACAGGTGTGGGGACAGATACGCAGTATTTT.

The gene calls are TRBV5-1 and TRBJ2-5; possible D gene TRBD1, 6 bases. The J call may be mistaken, given a closer DNA end match to TRBJ2-7. The germline gives CDR1 SGHRS, CDR2 YFSETQ. This CDR3 region has 15 residues. The CDR3 sequence is CASSQRDTDPYEQYF. CDR3 sequence (DNA): TGCGCCAGCAGCCAACGGGACACCGACCCCTACGAGCAGTACTTC.

J is TRBJ1-5 and V is TRBV7-2; 11 bases agree with TRBD1. With V trimmed by 5 bases and J by 5 bases, 11 bases remained unmatched. Per the germline V gene, CDR1 is SGHTA and CDR2 is FQGNSA. The CDR3 has 17 residues. CDR3 in DNA: TGTGCCAGCAGCCGGACCGACTGGGGACAGGGGGATCAGCCCCAGCATTTT. This codes for CASSRTDWGQGDQPQHF.

V usage is TRBV7-3 and J usage is TRBJ2-7; D is unresolved. The closer fit of TRBJ2-5 to the DNA end suggests the J call may be wrong. CDR1 is SGHTA and CDR2 is FQGTGA in the germline V gene. The CDR3 sequence is 13 residues long. Here the CDR3 DNA reads TGTGCCAGCAGCTTGAGGCTAAGGGAGACCCAGTACTTC. It codes for CASSLRLRETQYF.

DNA of the CDR3: TGCGCCAGCAGCTTGTCTGCAGGGGACGAGCAGTACTTC. Its protein product is CASSLSAGDEQYF. V and J are TRBV5-1 and TRBJ2-7, with D possibly TRBD1 on 6 matching bases. Germline V lookup: CDR1 SGHRS, CDR2 YFSETQ. V lost 1 base and J 5 bases, leaving 10 bases between the germline ends. This CDR3 spans 13 amino acids.

This clonotype was seen a few times. V and J are TRBV30 and TRBJ2-1; D possibly uses TRBD1 or TRBD2 (5 bases each). The germline V and J ends were trimmed by 5 bases and 4 bases, with 18 bases remaining between them. Germline assignment: CDR1 GTSNPN and CDR2 SVGIG (reference sequence). This CDR3 has 15 residues. The DNA of the CDR3 is TGTGCCTGGGCGATTACCGGGACCGGATACAATGAGCAGTTCTTC. Its translation is CAWAITGTGYNEQFF.

This clonotype came up a few times. V usage is TRBV4-1 and J usage is TRBJ2-7; the D gene is possibly TRBD2 (5 bases). CDR3 length: 15 residues. V was trimmed by 1 base and J by 0 bases, leaving 10 bases between them. Germline CDR1 MGHRA, CDR2 YSYEKL. CDR3 nucleotides: TGCGCCAGCAGCCAAGGGACTTCAAACTCCTACGAGCAGTACTTC. Its protein is CASSQGTSNSYEQYF.

This clonotype has more than one count but fewer than ten. The chain recombines TRBV10-3 with TRBJ2-3; D unclear. Germline CDR1 is ENHRY and CDR2 is SYGVKD. The CDR3 has 11 residues. The V gene lost 3 bases and the J gene lost 4 bases, with 2 bases spanning the gap. CDR3 sequence: CAISDSDTQYF. For the CDR3, the DNA is TGTGCCATCAGTGATTCAGATACGCAGTATTTT.

The chain employs TRBV7-2 and TRBJ2-4; D is uncertain. The DNA end lines up better with TRBJ2-7; the J call may be wrong. The CDR3 totals 12 residues. Germline CDR1 and CDR2: SGHTA and FQGNSA. This CDR3 is CASAFDRYEQYF. In DNA form, the CDR3 reads TGTGCCAGCGCCTTCGACCGGTACGAGCAGTACTTC.

CDR3 loop: CSALYGVRGTSSYNEQFF. In DNA form, the CDR3 reads TGCAGTGCTCTCTACGGGGTTCGAGGAACGAGCTCCTACAATGAGCAGTTCTTC. V is TRBV20-1 and J is TRBJ2-1; the D gene is possibly TRBD2 (5 bases). Trimming removed 5 bases at V and 0 bases at J, with 23 bases between. This CDR3 is built from 18 residues. Germline V gives CDR1 DFQATT, CDR2 SNEGSKA (reference sequence).

This chain links TRBV20-1 with TRBJ2-7; weak D call: TRBD2 (5 bases). The V end lost 3 bases, the J end lost 2 bases, and 8 bases lay between the germline ends. Per germline, CDR1 DFQATT and CDR2 SNEGSKA (reference sequence). This CDR3 has 12 amino acids. CDR3 sequence: CSARGETYEQYF. The CDR3 nucleotides read TGCAGTGCTAGGGGAGAGACCTACGAGCAGTACTTC.

The chain links TRBV27 to TRBJ2-1; 12 bases align to TRBD1. Unmatched junction bases numbered 14, after V lost 5 bases and J lost 0 bases. Germline V gives CDR1 MNHEY, CDR2 SMNVEV (reference sequence). The CDR3 runs to 20 residues. CDR3 residues: CASSTRDRGRRSSSYNEQFF. DNA for the CDR3: TGTGCCAGCAGTACTCGGGACAGGGGGCGTCGCTCGAGCTCCTACAATGAGCAGTTCTTC.

This clonotype appeared a few times. This rearrangement joins TRBV28 to TRBJ2-2; 8 bases fit TRBD1. With V trimmed by 7 bases and J by 4 bases, 2 bases remained unmatched. Looked up from germline, CDR1 is MDHEN and CDR2 is SYDVKM. CDR3 size: 13 residues. In DNA form, the CDR3 reads TGTGCCAGCACAGGGGGCGTCACCGGGGAGCTGTTTTTT. Amino acid sequence: CASTGGVTGELFF.

J is TRBJ1-5 and V is TRBV6-6; D is uncertain. The CDR3 loop spans 17 amino acids. V gave up 4 bases and J gave up 0 bases, with 16 bases separating them. In germline, CDR1 is MNHNY, CDR2 SVGAGI (reference sequence). The CDR3 here is CASSLDTSRSSNQPQHF. The CDR3 DNA reads TGTGCCAGCAGTTTAGACACTTCCCGATCTAGCAATCAGCCCCAGCATTTT.

The CDR3 protein is CSASPGLAGRNEQFF. DNA for the CDR3: TGCAGTGCTAGTCCGGGACTAGCGGGGAGGAATGAGCAGTTCTTC. This sequence joins TRBV20-1 and TRBJ2-1; 13 nucleotides agree with TRBD2. Trimming cost V 3 bases and J 7 bases; bases outside gene matches: 6. Germline CDR1 and CDR2: DFQATT and SNEGSKA (reference sequence). The CDR3 runs to 15 residues.

In this sample, this clonotype turned up a few times. This sequence joins TRBV7-3 and TRBJ2-4; D is possibly TRBD1 or TRBD2 (6 bases each). Germline-derived CDR1 and CDR2 are SGHTA and FQGTGA. V shed 4 bases and J shed 7 bases, with 17 bases lying between them. This CDR3 region has 15 residues. DNA of the CDR3: TGTGCCAGCAGCTCACAGGGAGGCGTAGGGAACATTCAGTACTTC. Its translation is CASSSQGGVGNIQYF.

The chain combines TRBV9 with TRBJ2-3, with D unresolved. This CDR3 has 13 residues. The V gene's germline CDR1 is SGDLS and CDR2 YYNGEE. The V gene lost 4 bases and the J gene lost 6 bases, with 12 bases spanning the gap. CDR3 loop: CASSPRTSDTQYF. The CDR3 DNA is TGTGCCAGCAGCCCCCGAACGTCGGATACGCAGTATTTT.

Comment on this clonotype: The junction departs from the called germline gene at one end, perhaps through a read error. This rearrangement joins TRBV5-1 to TRBJ1-1; D gene uncertain. The CDR3 consists of 13 residues. Germline values: CDR1 SGHRS, CDR2 YFSETQ. The CDR3 coding sequence is TGTGCCAGCAGCGTAGGTGGAAACACTGAAGCTTTCTTT. It encodes CASSVGGNTEAFF.